This T cell receptor (beta chain) was observed in a study of T cells in Graves' hyperthyroidism and ophthalmopathy. Researchers took RNA transcripts and amplified the TCR beta CDR3 regions from them. When the TCR CDR3 underwent first-round RT-PCR, the HTBI primer set was used. Each CDR3 protein is one row after TCRdb ran MiXCR on the multiplex PCR reads. This table has about 570,000 distinct CDR3 sequences, approximately 44% appearing once. The ends were cut back, 5 bases at V and 8 bases at J, with 22 bases in the middle. In germline, CDR1 is KGHSY, CDR2 FQNENV. This CDR3 region has 15 residues. Sequences were obtained from peripheral blood or thyroid tissue (not recorded which). The V call is TRBV16, the J call TRBJ2-7, with D perhaps given as TRBD1 or TRBD2 (5 bases each). This clonotype was obtained from an adult woman with Graves' disease, either hyperthyroidism or ophthalmopathy (not recorded which). The CDR3 DNA reads as TGTGCCAGCAGCGAGGTATGGGACCGGCCCAGAAAGCAGTACTTC. This encodes CASSEVWDRPRKQYF.